The clone carrying this T cell receptor (beta chain) has just a few counts. The antigen remains undetermined. These data belong to a study of blood T cells in healthy people across ages. Study results and limitations: It was not known whether donors were CMV positive (a possible confounder of expanded clonotype changes). Age advanced and TCR beta diversity per million T cells fell, roughly linearly.

Germline V gene lookup returns CDR1 SQVTM and CDR2 ANQGSEA. The CDR3 has 16 residues. Germline trimming cut 0 bases from V and 4 bases from J; bases unmatched to any gene: 6. Every donor provided 9.5 to 10 milliliters of peripheral blood. Primed by a sample-barcoded 5' primer and a J-beta primer mix, a second PCR proceeded for about 6 to 11 cycles. All cDNA molecules were each tagged by a template-switch adaptor with 12 random nucleotides. TCRdb re-derived calls from the 5' RACE reads in MiXCR, one entry per CDR3 protein. The data show some 900,000 distinct CDR3 sequences, around 48% seen once. The specimen sequenced was blood. V gene TRBV29-1 combines with J gene TRBJ2-1; 10 positions agree with TRBD2. The sequence was collected from a young man in good health. CDR3 region: CSVEDGSSGRYNEQFF. For the CDR3, the DNA is TGCAGCGTTGAAGATGGGTCTAGCGGGAGATACAATGAGCAGTTCTTC.